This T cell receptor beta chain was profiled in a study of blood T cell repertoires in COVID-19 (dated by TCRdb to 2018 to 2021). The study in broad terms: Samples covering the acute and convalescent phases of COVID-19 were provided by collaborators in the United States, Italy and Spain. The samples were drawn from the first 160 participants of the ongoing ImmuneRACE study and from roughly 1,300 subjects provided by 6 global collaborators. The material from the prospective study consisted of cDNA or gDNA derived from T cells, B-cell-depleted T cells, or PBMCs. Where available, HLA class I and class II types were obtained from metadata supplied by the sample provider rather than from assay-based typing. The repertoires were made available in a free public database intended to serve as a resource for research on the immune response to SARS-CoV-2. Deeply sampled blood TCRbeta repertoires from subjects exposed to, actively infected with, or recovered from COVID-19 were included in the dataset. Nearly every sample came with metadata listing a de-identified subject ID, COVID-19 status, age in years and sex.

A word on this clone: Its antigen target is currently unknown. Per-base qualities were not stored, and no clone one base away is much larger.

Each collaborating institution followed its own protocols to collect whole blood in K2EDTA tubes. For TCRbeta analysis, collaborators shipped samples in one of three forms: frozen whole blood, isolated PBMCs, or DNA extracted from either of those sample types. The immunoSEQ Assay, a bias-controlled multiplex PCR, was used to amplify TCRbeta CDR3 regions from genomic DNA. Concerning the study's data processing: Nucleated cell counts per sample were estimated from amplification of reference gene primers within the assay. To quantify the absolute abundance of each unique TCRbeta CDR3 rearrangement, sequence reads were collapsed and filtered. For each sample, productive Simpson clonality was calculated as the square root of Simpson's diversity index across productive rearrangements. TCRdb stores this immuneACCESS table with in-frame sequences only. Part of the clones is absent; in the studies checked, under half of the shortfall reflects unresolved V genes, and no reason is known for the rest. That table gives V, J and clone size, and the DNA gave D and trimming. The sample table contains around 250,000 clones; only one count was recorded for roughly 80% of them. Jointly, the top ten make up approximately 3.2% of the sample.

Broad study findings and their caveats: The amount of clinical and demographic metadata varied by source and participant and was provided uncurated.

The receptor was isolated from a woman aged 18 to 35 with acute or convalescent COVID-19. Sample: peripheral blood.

The DNA is TGTGCCAGTAGTATAATGACAGGTTTGTTGAACACTGAAGCTTTCTTT. This yields the protein CASSIMTGLLNTEAFF. This chain joins TRBV19 to TRBJ1-1; perhaps TRBD1 is the D gene, with 6 bases matching. Including cysteine and phenylalanine, the CDR3 has 16 amino acids. Of all the DNA, just the CDR3 is kept, 48 bases in frame from base 1. Via the germline V gene (reference sequence), CDR1 is LNHDA and CDR2 SQIVND. V and J are truncated by 2 bases and 0 bases respectively, leaving an intervening sequence of 13 bases.